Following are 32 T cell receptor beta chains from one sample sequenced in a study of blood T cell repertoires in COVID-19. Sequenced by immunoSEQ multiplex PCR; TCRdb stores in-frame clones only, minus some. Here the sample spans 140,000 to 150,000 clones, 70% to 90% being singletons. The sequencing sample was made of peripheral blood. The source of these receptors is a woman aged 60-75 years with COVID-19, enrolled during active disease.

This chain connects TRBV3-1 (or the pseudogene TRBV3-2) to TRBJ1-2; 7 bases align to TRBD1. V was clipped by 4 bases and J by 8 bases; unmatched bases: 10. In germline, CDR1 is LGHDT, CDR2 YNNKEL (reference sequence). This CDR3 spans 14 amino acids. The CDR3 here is CASSRRTGASGYTF. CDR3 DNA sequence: TGTGCCAGCAGCCGAAGGACAGGCGCCTCAGGCTACACCTTC.

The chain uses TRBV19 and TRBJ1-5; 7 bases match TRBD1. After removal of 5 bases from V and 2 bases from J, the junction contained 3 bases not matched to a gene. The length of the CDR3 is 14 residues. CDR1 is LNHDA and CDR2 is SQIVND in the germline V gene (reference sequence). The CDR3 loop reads CASSPGGGNQPQHF. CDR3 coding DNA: TGTGCCAGTAGTCCAGGGGGTGGCAATCAGCCCCAGCATTTT.

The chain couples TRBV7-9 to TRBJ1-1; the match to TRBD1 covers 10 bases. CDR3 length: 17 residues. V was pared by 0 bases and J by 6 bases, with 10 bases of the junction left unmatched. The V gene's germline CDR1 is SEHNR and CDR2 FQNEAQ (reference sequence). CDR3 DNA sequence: TGTGCCAGCAGCTTAGCGCGTAGGGATGGACAGGGGGCTGAAGCTTTCTTT. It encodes CASSLARRDGQGAEAFF.

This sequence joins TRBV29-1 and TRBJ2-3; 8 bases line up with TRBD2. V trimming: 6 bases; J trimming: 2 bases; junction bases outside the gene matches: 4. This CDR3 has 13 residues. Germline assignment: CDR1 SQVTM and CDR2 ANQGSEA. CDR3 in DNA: TGCAGCGTCGGGACTAGGGTCACAGATACGCAGTATTTT. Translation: CSVGTRVTDTQYF.

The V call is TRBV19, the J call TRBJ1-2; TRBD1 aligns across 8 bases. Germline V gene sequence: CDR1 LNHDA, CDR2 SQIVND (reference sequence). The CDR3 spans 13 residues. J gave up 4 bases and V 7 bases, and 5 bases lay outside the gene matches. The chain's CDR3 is CASTGQGIYGYTF. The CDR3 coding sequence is TGTGCCAGTACCGGACAGGGTATCTATGGCTACACCTTC.

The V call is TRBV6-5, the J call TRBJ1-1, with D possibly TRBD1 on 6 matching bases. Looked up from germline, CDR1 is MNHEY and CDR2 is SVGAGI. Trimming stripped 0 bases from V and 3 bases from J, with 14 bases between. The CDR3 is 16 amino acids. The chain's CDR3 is CASSYSVVGQHTEAFF. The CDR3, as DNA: TGTGCCAGCAGTTACTCGGTAGTTGGACAGCACACTGAAGCTTTCTTT.

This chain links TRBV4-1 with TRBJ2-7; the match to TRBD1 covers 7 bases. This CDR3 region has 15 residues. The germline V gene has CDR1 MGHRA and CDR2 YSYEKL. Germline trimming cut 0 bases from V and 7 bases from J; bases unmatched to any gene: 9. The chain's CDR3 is CASSQDVGQPIEQYF. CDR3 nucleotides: TGCGCCAGCAGCCAAGATGTGGGACAGCCGATAGAGCAGTACTTC.

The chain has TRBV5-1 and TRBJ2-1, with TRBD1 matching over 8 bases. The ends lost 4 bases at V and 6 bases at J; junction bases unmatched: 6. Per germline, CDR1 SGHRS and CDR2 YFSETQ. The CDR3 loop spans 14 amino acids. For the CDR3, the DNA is TGCGCCAGCAGCCCGGGACAGGTTATCAATGAGCAGTTCTTC. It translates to CASSPGQVINEQFF.

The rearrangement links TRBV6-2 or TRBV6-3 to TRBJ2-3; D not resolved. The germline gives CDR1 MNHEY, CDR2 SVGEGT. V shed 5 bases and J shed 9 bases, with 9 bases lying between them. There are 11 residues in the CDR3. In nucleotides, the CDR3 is TGTGCCAGCAGTCACGGTATAACGCAGTATTTT. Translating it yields CASSHGITQYF.

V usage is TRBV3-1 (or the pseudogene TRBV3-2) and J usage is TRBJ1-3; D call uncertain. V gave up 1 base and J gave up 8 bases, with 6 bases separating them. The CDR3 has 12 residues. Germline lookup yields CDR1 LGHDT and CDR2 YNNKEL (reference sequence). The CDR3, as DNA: TGTGCCAGCAGCCAAGGAGGTTACACCATATATTTT. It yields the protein CASSQGGYTIYF.

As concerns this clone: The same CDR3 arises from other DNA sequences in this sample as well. This CDR3 is CASSLGRGYETQYF. The CDR3 DNA is TGTGCCAGCAGCTTGGGGAGGGGTTACGAGACCCAGTACTTC. The chain joins TRBV5-6 to TRBJ2-5, with D perhaps TRBD2 (6 bases). This CDR3 has 14 residues. Trimming pared 0 bases from V and 5 bases from J, leaving 11 bases between. The germline V gene has CDR1 SGHDT and CDR2 YYEEEE.

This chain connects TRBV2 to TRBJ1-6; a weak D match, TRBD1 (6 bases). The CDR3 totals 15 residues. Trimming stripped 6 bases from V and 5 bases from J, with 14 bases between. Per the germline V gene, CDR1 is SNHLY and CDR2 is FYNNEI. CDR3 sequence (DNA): TGTGCCAGCAGCCGCTCAGGGGCCCATAATTCACCCCTCCACTTT. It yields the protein CASSRSGAHNSPLHF.

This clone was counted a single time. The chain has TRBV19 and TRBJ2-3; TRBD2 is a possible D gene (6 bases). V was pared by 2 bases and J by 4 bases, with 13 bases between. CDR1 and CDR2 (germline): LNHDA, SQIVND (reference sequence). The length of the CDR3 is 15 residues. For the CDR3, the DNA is TGTGCCAGTAGTATACTCGGGGGAGGAGCAGATACGCAGTATTTT. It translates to CASSILGGGADTQYF.

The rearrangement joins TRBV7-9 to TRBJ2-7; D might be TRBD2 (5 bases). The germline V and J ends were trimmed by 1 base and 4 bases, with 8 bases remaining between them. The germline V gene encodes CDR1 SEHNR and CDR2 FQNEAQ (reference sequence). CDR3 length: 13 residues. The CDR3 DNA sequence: TGTGCCAGCAGCTTAGTTGAGGGTTACGAGCAGTACTTC. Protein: CASSLVEGYEQYF.

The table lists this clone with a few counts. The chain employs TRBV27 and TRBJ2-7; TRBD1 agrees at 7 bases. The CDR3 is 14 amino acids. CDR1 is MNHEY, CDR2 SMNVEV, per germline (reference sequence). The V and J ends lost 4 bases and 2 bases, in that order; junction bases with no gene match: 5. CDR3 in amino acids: CASSSRQGPYEQYF. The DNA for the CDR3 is TGTGCCAGCAGTTCCCGACAGGGACCCTACGAGCAGTACTTC.

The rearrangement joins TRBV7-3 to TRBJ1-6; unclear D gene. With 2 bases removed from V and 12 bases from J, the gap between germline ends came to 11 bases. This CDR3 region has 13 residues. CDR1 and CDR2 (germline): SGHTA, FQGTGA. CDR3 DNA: TGTGCCAGCAGCTTATACCGGGAGAAACCCCTCCACTTT. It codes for CASSLYREKPLHF.

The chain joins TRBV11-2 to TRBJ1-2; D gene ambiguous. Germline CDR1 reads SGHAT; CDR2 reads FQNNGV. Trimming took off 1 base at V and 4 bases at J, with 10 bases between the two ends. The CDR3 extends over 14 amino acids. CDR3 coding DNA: TGTGCCAGCAGCTTAGCGCCAGGTCCCTATGGCTACACCTTC. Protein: CASSLAPGPYGYTF. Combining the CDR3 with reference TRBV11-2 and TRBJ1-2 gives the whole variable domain EAGVAQSPRYKIIEKRQSVAFWCNPISGHATLYWYQQILGQGPKLLIQFQNNGVVDDSQLPKDRFSAERLKGVDSTLKIQPAKLEDSAVYLCASSLAPGPYGYTFGSGTRLTVV.

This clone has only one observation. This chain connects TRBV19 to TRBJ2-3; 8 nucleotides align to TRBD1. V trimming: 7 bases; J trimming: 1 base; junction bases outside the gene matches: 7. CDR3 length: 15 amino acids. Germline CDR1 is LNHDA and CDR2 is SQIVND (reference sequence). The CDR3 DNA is TGTGCCAGTACCTCCCCGGGACAGGGCACAGATACGCAGTATTTT. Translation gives CASTSPGQGTDTQYF. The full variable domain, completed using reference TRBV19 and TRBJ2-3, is DGGITQSPKYLFRKEGQNVTLSCEQNLNHDAMYWYRQDPGQGLRLIYYSQIVNDFQKGDIAEGYSVSREKKESFPLTVTSAQKNPTAFYLCASTSPGQGTDTQYFGPGTRLTVL.

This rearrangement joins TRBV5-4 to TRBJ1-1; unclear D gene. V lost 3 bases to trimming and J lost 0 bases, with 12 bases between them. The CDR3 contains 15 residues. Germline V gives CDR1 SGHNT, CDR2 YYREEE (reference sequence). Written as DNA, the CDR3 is TGTGCCAGCAGCTCCTTCAGTAATATGAACACTGAAGCTTTCTTT. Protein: CASSSFSNMNTEAFF.

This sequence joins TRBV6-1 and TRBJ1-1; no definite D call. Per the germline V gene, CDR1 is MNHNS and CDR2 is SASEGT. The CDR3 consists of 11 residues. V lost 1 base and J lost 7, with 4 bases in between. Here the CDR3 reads CASSEDIEAFF. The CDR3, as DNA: TGTGCCAGCAGTGAAGATATTGAAGCTTTCTTT.

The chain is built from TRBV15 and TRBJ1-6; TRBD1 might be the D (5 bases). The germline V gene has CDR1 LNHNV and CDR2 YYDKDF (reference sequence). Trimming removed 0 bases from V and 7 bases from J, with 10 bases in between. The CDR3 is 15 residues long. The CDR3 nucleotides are TGTGCCACCAGCAGAGATCAGGGCCCAAATTCACCCCTCCACTTT. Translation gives CATSRDQGPNSPLHF.

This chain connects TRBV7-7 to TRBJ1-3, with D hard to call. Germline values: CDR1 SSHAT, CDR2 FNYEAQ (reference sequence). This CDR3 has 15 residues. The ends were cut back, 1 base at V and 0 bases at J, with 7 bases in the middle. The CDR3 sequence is CASSLDGSSGNTIYF. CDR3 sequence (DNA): TGTGCCAGCAGCTTAGACGGGAGCTCTGGAAACACCATATATTTT.

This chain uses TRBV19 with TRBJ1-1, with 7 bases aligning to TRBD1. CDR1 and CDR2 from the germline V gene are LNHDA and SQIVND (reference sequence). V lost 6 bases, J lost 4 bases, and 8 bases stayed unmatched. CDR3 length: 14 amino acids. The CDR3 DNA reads TGTGCCAGTAGCGAGACAGGGCTTTCCACTGAAGCTTTCTTT. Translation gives CASSETGLSTEAFF.

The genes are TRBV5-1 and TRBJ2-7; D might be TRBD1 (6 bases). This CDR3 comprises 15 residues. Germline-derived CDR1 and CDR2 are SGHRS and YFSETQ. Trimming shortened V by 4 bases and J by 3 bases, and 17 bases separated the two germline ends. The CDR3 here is CASSVGAKRGYEQYF. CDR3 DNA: TGCGCCAGCAGCGTGGGGGCTAAAAGGGGCTACGAGCAGTACTTC.

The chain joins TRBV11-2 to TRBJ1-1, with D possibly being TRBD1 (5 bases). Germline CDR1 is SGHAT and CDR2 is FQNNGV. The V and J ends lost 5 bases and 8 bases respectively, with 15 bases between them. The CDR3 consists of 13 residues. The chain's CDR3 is CASSRGRQGEAFF. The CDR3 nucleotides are TGTGCCAGCAGCCGCGGCAGGCAGGGAGAAGCTTTCTTT.

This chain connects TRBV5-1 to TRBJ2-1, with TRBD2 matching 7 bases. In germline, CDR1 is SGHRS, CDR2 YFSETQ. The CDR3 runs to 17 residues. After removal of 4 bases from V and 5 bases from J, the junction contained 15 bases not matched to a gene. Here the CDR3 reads CASSPETRTRVHNEQFF. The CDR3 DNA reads TGCGCCAGCAGCCCAGAAACAAGGACTAGGGTGCACAATGAGCAGTTCTTC. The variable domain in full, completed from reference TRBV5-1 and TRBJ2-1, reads KAGVTQTPRYLIKTRGQQVTLSCSPISGHRSVSWYQQTPGQGLQFLFEYFSETQRNKGNFPGRFSGRQFSNSRSEMNVSTLELGDSALYLCASSPETRTRVHNEQFFGPGTRLTVL.

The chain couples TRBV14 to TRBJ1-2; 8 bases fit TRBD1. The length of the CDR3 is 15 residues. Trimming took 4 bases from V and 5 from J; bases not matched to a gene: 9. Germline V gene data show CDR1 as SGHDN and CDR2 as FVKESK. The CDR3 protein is CASSPIDRGAYGYTF. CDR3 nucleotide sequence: TGTGCCAGCAGCCCGATCGACAGGGGCGCTTATGGCTACACCTTC.

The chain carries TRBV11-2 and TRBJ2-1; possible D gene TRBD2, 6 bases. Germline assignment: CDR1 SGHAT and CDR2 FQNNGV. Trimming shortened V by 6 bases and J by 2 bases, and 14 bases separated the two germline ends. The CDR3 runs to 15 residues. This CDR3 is CASRSGRGTYNEQFF. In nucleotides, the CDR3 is TGTGCCAGCAGGTCCGGGCGGGGAACCTACAATGAGCAGTTCTTC.

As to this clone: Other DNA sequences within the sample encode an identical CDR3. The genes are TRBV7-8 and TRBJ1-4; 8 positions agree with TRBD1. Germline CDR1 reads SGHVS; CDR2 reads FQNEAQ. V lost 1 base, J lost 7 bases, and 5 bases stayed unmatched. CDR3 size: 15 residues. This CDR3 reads CASSLVTGGAEKLFF. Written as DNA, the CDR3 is TGTGCCAGCAGCTTAGTTACAGGGGGGGCTGAAAAACTGTTTTTT.

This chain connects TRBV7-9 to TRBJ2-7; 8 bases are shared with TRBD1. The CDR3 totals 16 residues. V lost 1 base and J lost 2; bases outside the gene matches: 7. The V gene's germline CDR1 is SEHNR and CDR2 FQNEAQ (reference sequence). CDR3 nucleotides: TGTGCCAGCAGCTTAGACCCGACAGGGGAGCCCTACGAGCAGTACTTC. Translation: CASSLDPTGEPYEQYF. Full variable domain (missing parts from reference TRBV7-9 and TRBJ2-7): DTGVSQNPRHKITKRGQNVTFRCDPISEHNRLYWYRQTLGQGPEFLTYFQNEAQLEKSRLLSDRFSAERPKGSFSTLEIQRTEQGDSAMYLCASSLDPTGEPYEQYFGPGTRLTVT.

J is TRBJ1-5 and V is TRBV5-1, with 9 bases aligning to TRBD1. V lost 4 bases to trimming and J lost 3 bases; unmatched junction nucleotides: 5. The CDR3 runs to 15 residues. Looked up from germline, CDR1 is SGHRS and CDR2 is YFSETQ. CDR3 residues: CASSITGGLNQPQHF. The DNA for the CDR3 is TGCGCCAGCAGCATTACAGGGGGCCTCAATCAGCCCCAGCATTTT.

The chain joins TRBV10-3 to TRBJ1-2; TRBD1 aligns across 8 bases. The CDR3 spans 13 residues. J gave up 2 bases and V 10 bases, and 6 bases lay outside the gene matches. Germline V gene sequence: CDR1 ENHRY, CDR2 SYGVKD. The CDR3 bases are TGTGCCACTCGGGACAGGCGGAACTATGGCTACACCTTC. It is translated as CATRDRRNYGYTF.